The 24 T cell receptor beta chains in this list originate from one sample, sequenced in a study of beta chain features in type 1 diabetes. Investigators reverse transcribed all isolated RNA, so they sequenced expressed TCRB transcripts. Clones were sequenced by immunoSEQ multiplex PCR, and TCRdb holds only the in-frame ones, with some missing. The sample lists 500,000 to 800,000 clones, around 12% occurring once. Their antigens are not known. Findings of the study overall: Shorter TCRB CDR3s, moderately but significantly so, were found in Type 1 diabetes patients in all four CD4+ subsets.

Input material: naive CD4+ T cells from blood. These TCRs come from a man aged 30 to 45 with type 1 diabetes.

The rearrangement links TRBV4-3 to TRBJ1-4; D remains unclear. This CDR3 has 16 residues. CDR1 is LGHNA, CDR2 YSLEER, per germline. The germline V and J ends were trimmed by 0 bases and 8 bases, with 16 bases remaining between them. The chain's CDR3 is CASSQESWVRSEKLFF. DNA for the CDR3: TGCGCCAGCAGCCAAGAATCTTGGGTGAGGAGCGAAAAACTGTTTTTT.

This sequence joins TRBV19 and TRBJ1-2; 7 positions match TRBD1. Germline V gives CDR1 LNHDA, CDR2 SQIVND (reference sequence). V lost 3 bases, J lost 5 bases, and 6 bases stayed unmatched. The CDR3 sequence is 14 residues long. In DNA form, the CDR3 reads TGTGCCAGTAGTATGGACAGGATGATATATGGCTACACCTTC. Translated: CASSMDRMIYGYTF.

The J gene is TRBJ2-2, the V gene TRBV7-9, with D uncertain. V gave up 4 bases and J gave up 3 bases, with 12 bases separating them. Germline loops: CDR1 SEHNR, CDR2 FQNEAQ (reference sequence). The CDR3 is 15 residues long. The CDR3 DNA reads as TGTGCCAGCAGCTCGAAAAGGGTGGACACCGGGGAGCTGTTTTTT. This encodes CASSSKRVDTGELFF.

This sequence joins TRBV6-5 and TRBJ2-3, with 10 positions matching TRBD2. Losses at the gene ends were 2 bases for V and 4 bases for J; bases not matched to a gene: 3. The CDR3 extends over 15 amino acids. The germline CDR1 and CDR2 sequences are MNHEY and SVGAGI. CDR3 coding DNA: TGTGCCAGCAGTTACCAAGCGGGGGGGCCAGATACGCAGTATTTT. Amino acids: CASSYQAGGPDTQYF.

This clone has more than one count but fewer than ten. The V and J genes are TRBV6-1 and TRBJ2-1; 7 positions agree with TRBD2. With V trimmed by 4 bases and J by 3 bases, 6 bases remained unmatched. The CDR3 extends over 15 amino acids. Germline V lookup: CDR1 MNHNS, CDR2 SASEGT. The CDR3 protein is CASSGRLAVYNEQFF. CDR3 in DNA: TGTGCCAGCAGTGGGCGGCTAGCGGTCTACAATGAGCAGTTCTTC.

The chain joins TRBV10-3 to TRBJ1-2; 8 bases map to TRBD1. Per the germline V gene, CDR1 is ENHRY and CDR2 is SYGVKD. V lost 3 bases and J lost 1; bases outside the gene matches: 4. The CDR3 length is 15 residues. In DNA form, the CDR3 reads TGTGCCATCAGTGAAGGGACAGGTATTAACTATGGCTACACCTTC. This gives the protein CAISEGTGINYGYTF.

V and J are TRBV18 and TRBJ2-2, with unresolved D. The CDR3 covers 15 residues. The germline V gene has CDR1 KGHSH and CDR2 LQKENI. V dropped 5 bases and J dropped 1 base, with 11 bases sitting between them. CDR3 residues: CASSAAQLNTGELFF. In DNA form, the CDR3 reads TGTGCCAGCTCAGCCGCGCAGCTGAACACCGGGGAGCTGTTTTTT.

This clone was picked up a small number of times. This chain uses TRBV7-2 with TRBJ2-3, with 8 bases aligning to TRBD2. The CDR3 is 16 residues long. Germline V gene lookup returns CDR1 SGHTA and CDR2 FQGNSA. J lost 0 bases, V lost 0 bases, and 2 bases had no gene match. The CDR3 sequence is CASSLAQRGSTDTQYF. The CDR3 DNA reads as TGTGCCAGCAGCTTAGCTCAGCGGGGGAGCACAGATACGCAGTATTTT.

This clone was found a few times. Other DNA sequences from this sample encode an identical CDR3 as well. The gene calls are TRBV7-2 and TRBJ2-5, with a possible D match to TRBD2 (6 bases). The V gene's germline CDR1 is SGHTA and CDR2 FQGNSA. The CDR3 is 14 residues long. V lost 1 base to trimming and J lost 2 bases, with 8 bases between them. The CDR3 protein is CASSLGAGQETQYF. CDR3 bases: TGTGCCAGCAGCTTAGGGGCGGGGCAAGAGACCCAGTACTTC.

This rearrangement joins TRBV9 to TRBJ1-2, with D perhaps TRBD1 (6 bases). Trimming took 3 bases from V and 7 from J, leaving 16 bases between them. This CDR3 region has 14 residues. Germline values: CDR1 SGDLS, CDR2 YYNGEE. In DNA form, the CDR3 reads TGTGCCAGCAGCGAGGACAGCCATCAGGGTGGCTACACCTTC. It is translated as CASSEDSHQGGYTF.

This chain uses TRBV18 with TRBJ1-3; D unclear. This CDR3 is 14 amino acids long. The germline gives CDR1 KGHSH, CDR2 LQKENI. V dropped 6 bases and J dropped 5 bases, with 14 bases sitting between them. The CDR3 loop reads CASSIDTRRNTIYF. CDR3 nucleotides: TGTGCCAGCTCCATCGACACCCGAAGAAACACCATATATTTT. The whole variable domain, remainder taken from reference TRBV18 and TRBJ1-3, is NAGVMQNPRHLVRRRGQEARLRCSPMKGHSHVYWYRQLPEEGLKFMVYLQKENIIDESGMPKERFSAEFPKEGPSILRIQQVVRGDSAAYFCASSIDTRRNTIYFGEGSWLTVV.

This clone has a handful of counts. The gene calls are TRBV7-2 and TRBJ2-3; a possible D gene is TRBD2 (5 bases). The germline V gene encodes CDR1 SGHTA and CDR2 FQGNSA. Deletions cut 3 bases from V and 4 bases from J, with 14 bases between. This CDR3 contains 15 residues. This chain's CDR3 is CASSFSSLRADTQYF. The CDR3 DNA reads TGTGCCAGCAGCTTTTCTAGCTTGCGGGCAGATACGCAGTATTTT.

The chain has TRBV7-9 and TRBJ1-2, with 7 bases fitting TRBD1. This CDR3 has 16 residues. Germline V gives CDR1 SEHNR, CDR2 FQNEAQ (reference sequence). With 5 bases clipped from V and 8 bases from J, the junction kept 17 bases outside the gene matches. The CDR3 sequence: CASSHGQARREDGYTF. In nucleotides, the CDR3 is TGTGCCAGCAGCCATGGACAGGCTCGCCGAGAGGACGGCTACACCTTC.

This clone came up a few times. V usage is TRBV2 and J usage is TRBJ1-6; unclear D gene. V lost 9 bases, J lost 10 bases, and 13 bases lay in between. Germline assignment: CDR1 SNHLY and CDR2 FYNNEI. The CDR3 runs 12 residues. The CDR3 loop reads CASEAGPSPLHF. For the CDR3, the DNA is TGTGCCAGTGAGGCAGGACCCTCACCCCTCCACTTT.

This clone was recorded a few times. The chain has TRBV9 and TRBJ2-7; D unresolved. CDR1 SGDLS and CDR2 YYNGEE come from the germline V gene. V was cut by 2 bases and J by 2 bases, with 17 bases left in between. This CDR3 has 16 amino acids. The CDR3 spells CASSVTVRPNTYEQYF. In nucleotides, the CDR3 is TGTGCCAGCAGCGTTACGGTCAGGCCAAACACCTACGAGCAGTACTTC.

This rearrangement joins TRBV7-3 to TRBJ1-5; unclear D gene. The germline V gene has CDR1 SGHTA and CDR2 FQGTGA. The CDR3 is 13 residues long. V lost 5 bases to trimming and J lost 5 bases, with 10 bases between them. As DNA, the CDR3 is TGTGCCAGCAGCGCCTTCGGGTATCAGCCCCAGCATTTT. Translated, it gives CASSAFGYQPQHF.

This chain joins TRBV4-3 and TRBJ1-2, with 8 bases that match TRBD1. The germline V gene has CDR1 LGHNA and CDR2 YSLEER. With 3 bases clipped from V and 4 bases from J, the junction kept 10 bases outside the gene matches. There are 16 residues in the CDR3. The CDR3 region has the DNA TGCGCCAGCAGCCAGGCCGGGACAGGAGGTGTCTATGGCTACACCTTC. This sequence encodes CASSQAGTGGVYGYTF.

With respect to this clone: This sample also contains other DNA sequences that code for the same CDR3. This chain connects TRBV7-9 to TRBJ2-5; D gene unclear. The CDR3 covers 10 residues. Germline assignment: CDR1 SEHNR and CDR2 FQNEAQ (reference sequence). Trimming pared 9 bases from V and 5 bases from J, leaving 7 bases between. The CDR3 loop is CASSGETQYF. The CDR3 DNA is TGTGCCAGTTCCGGGGAGACCCAGTACTTC.

This chain links TRBV10-3 with TRBJ1-2, with D possibly matching TRBD1 (6 bases). Germline CDR1 reads ENHRY; CDR2 reads SYGVKD. The V gene lost 5 bases and the J gene lost 5 bases, with 18 bases spanning the gap. This CDR3 has 15 amino acids. The CDR3 nucleotides are TGTGCCATCAGTCTTAACGAGGGGGTGAGGTATGGCTACACCTTC. The encoded protein is CAISLNEGVRYGYTF.

This chain connects TRBV30 to TRBJ2-1, with TRBD2 matching 11 bases. Looked up from germline, CDR1 is GTSNPN and CDR2 is SVGIG (reference sequence). The CDR3 runs to 17 residues. Germline trimming cut 0 bases from V and 2 bases from J; bases unmatched to any gene: 6. The CDR3 DNA is TGTGCCTGGAGTGTGGCGATAGCGGGGGGGCCCTACAATGAGCAGTTCTTC. The encoded protein is CAWSVAIAGGPYNEQFF.

This clone came up a few times. V gene TRBV30 combines with J gene TRBJ1-3; perhaps TRBD1 as D (5 bases). Germline V gene sequence: CDR1 GTSNPN, CDR2 SVGIG (reference sequence). The CDR3 contains 15 residues. V was trimmed by 2 bases and J by 0 bases, leaving 11 bases between them. The CDR3 protein is CAWSSGLSSGNTIYF. CDR3 DNA: TGTGCCTGGAGTTCGGGGCTGAGCTCTGGAAACACCATATATTTT.

The rearrangement joins TRBV29-1 to TRBJ2-5; TRBD2 agrees at 9 bases. CDR3 size: 14 residues. Germline CDR1 is SQVTM and CDR2 is ANQGSEA. Trimming removed 5 bases from V and 1 base from J; junction bases left unmatched: 5. Here the CDR3 reads CSVSGTSIQETQYF. In nucleotides, the CDR3 is TGCAGCGTTTCTGGGACTAGCATCCAAGAGACCCAGTACTTC. Filled out from reference TRBV29-1 and TRBJ2-5, the complete variable domain reads SAVISQKPSRDICQRGTSLTIQCQVDSQVTMMFWYRQQPGQSLTLIATANQGSEATYESGFVIDKFPISRPNLTFSTLTVSNMSPEDSSIYLCSVSGTSIQETQYFGPGTRLLVL.

The V and J genes are TRBV11-3 and TRBJ1-1; 8 positions agree with TRBD1. The CDR3 has 18 amino acids. The V segment lost 10 bases and the J segment 1 base; nucleotides outside the gene matches: 20. CDR1 is SGHNT and CDR2 is YENEEA in the germline V gene. The CDR3 spells CATRPNTGSGTGNTEAFF. CDR3 nucleotide sequence: TGTGCCACCCGACCAAACACCGGATCCGGGACAGGGAACACTGAAGCTTTCTTT. The whole variable domain, filled in from reference TRBV11-3 and TRBJ1-1, reads EAGVVQSPRYKIIEKKQPVAFWCNPISGHNTLYWYLQNLGQGPELLIRYENEEAVDDSQLPKDRFSAERLKGVDSTLKIQPAELGDSAVYLCATRPNTGSGTGNTEAFFGQGTRLTVV.

The chain carries TRBV5-4 and TRBJ2-7; perhaps TRBD2 as D (5 bases). Germline V CDR1 and CDR2: SGHNT, YYREEE (reference sequence). The CDR3 is 13 residues long. Trimming stripped 5 bases from V and 4 bases from J, with 13 bases between. CDR3 sequence (DNA): TGTGCCAGCAGACCCGCCGGGGTATACGAGCAGTACTTC. Residues: CASRPAGVYEQYF. The variable domain in full, with the rest retrieved from reference TRBV5-4 and TRBJ2-7, is ETGVTQSPTHLIKTRGQQVTLRCSSQSGHNTVSWYQQALGQGPQFIFQYYREEENGRGNFPPRFSGLQFPNYSSELNVNALELDDSALYLCASRPAGVYEQYFGPGTRLTVT.